This T cell receptor (beta chain) originates from a study of shared clonotypes between healthy human individuals (TCRdb year 2020). Turning to the overall study: A couple of women and three men aged 18 to 49 years were included in the cohort. The study deeply sequenced blood TCR repertoires of about five healthy adults to estimate repertoire size and the extent of clonotype sharing between individuals. Between about 0.94 and 8.9 billion PBMCs per donor were obtained by leukapheresis. Different laboratories and diverse techniques were used to prepare libraries and sequence TCR repertoires, to increase sequencing depth and limit assay-specific biases. For each donor, three plates each were used for CD4 naive and CD4 memory, two plates were used for CD8 naive, and one plate was used for CD8 memory. Overall study outcomes, separate from this receptor: Compared with non-shared clonotypes, the clonotypes found in all four sorted-subset donors had higher generation probabilities. Because the study included a small number of donors, the genetic and exposure-history diversity represented was limited. Naive subsets generally had larger estimated clonotype richness than memory subsets did. Sampling was restricted to blood, and TCR repertoires in tissues likely differ from the TCR repertoires found in blood. Rarefaction of sorted-subset datasets indicated incomplete sequencing despite the large sequencing depth. Pairwise subsampling led to the expectation that sequencing depth would affect the degree of clonotype sharing among donors. Approximately 5% of naive CD4, 3.5% of naive CD8, about 2.5% of memory CD4, and over 0.35% of memory CD8 clonotypes were shared across several donors.

V loses 6 bases at its end and J loses 0 bases; junction bases beyond the gene matches: 20. CDR1 and CDR2 are drawn from the germline V gene: MDHEN, SYDVKM. The CDR3 contains 21 residues, cysteine and phenylalanine counted. The sequence is cut down to CDR3 DNA, 63 bases in frame from base 1. The donors were healthy, HIV-negative adults with no recently reported acute infections or vaccinations. Every donor was a Caucasian adult living in Nashville, Tennessee, USA. CD4+ T cells were enriched through magnetic negative selection, after which naive cells were positively selected on CD45RA and the remaining negative fraction served as the memory subset. Blood was collected by leukapheresis, and PBMCs were isolated by Ficoll-Histopaque density gradient centrifugation and then cryopreserved in liquid nitrogen vapor phase. Analytical flow cytometry was used to check the purity and quantity of each magnetically sorted T cell population. Each sorted fraction had its genomic DNA isolated and then quantified by UV absorbance on a Nanodrop 2000c.

About this clone itself: The antigen it binds to is not known. No base quality information exists; no much larger clone differs at one position.

Using the deep immunoSEQ assay, TCR CDR3 regions were amplified from genomic DNA by multiplex PCR. Extracted genomic DNA from each cell subset was distributed evenly across all wells of several immunoSEQ 96-well plates, and each plate was treated as a replicate. For sorted subsets, each replicate PCR was loaded with about 0.2 ug genomic DNA, equivalent to about 30,000 T cell genomes. The purified libraries were quantified using a Qubit 3.0 fluorometer, sized with a Bioanalyzer 2100, and then quantified again using the KAPA Library Quantification kit. Each immunoSEQ 96-well plate was sequenced on its own single-read 150-cycle Illumina NextSeq 550 flow cell. Per the source publication's procedure: Because the immunoSEQ output included only junctional sequences and no quality scores, the filtering could not be the same as the filtering used for full-length reads. To assign V/J genes and CDR3, sequences were annotated using PyIR, a Python wrapper for IgBLAST v1.9, with IMGT germline references. Reads were removed for weak V/J assignments (E-value above 1e-6), missing CDR3, stop codons, out-of-frame junctions, or ambiguous translated residues. V3J clonotypes were defined by identical inferred V gene, J gene, and CDR3 amino acid sequence. Percentage overlap between repertoires was calculated by dividing the number of shared unique clonotypes by the size of the smaller repertoire. Three approaches were used to assess repertoire richness: RTK rarefaction, the Chao1 estimator, and Recon v2.1 estimates of unobserved clonotypes. Generation probabilities were computed with OLGA for all TCRbeta clonotypes obtained by the gDNA method from several donors. TCRdb provides this immuneACCESS table in a form limited to in-frame rearrangements. Some clones are lacking; in checked studies, under half of them reflect an unresolved V gene, and why the rest are absent is not known. D and trimming were read from the DNA, whereas the V and J calls and clone size are those reported in that table. Present in this sample are about 1,500,000 clones, 95% to 97% of which were seen just once. The top ten clones comprise about 1.2% of the sample.

The chain uses TRBV28 and TRBJ2-3; 11 bases in the junction line up with TRBD2. Source material: naive CD4+ T cells sorted from blood. According to the study, the label for this sample's cell subset or site signals: CD45RA+ positively selected. The sequence derives from a man in his thirties or forties in good health. The CDR3 in this case is CASSSPNPVAGGRVSTDTQYF. Here is the DNA: TGTGCCAGCAGCTCACCGAACCCCGTAGCGGGAGGGCGGGTGAGCACAGATACGCAGTATTTT.